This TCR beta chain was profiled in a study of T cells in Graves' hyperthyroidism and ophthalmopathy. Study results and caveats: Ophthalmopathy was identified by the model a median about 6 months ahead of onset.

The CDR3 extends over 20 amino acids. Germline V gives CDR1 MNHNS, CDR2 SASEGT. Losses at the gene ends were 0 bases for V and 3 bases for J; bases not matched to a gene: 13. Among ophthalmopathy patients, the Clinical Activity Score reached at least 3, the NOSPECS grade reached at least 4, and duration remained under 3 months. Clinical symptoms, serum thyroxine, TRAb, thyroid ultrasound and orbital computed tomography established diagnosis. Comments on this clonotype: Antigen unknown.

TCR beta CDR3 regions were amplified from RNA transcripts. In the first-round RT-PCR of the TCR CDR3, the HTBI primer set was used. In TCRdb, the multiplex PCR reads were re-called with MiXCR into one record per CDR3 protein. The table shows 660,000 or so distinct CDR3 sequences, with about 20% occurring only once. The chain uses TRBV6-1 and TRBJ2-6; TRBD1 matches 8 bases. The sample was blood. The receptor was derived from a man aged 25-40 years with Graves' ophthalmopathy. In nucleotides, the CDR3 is TGTGCCAGCAGTGAAGCGGGAGCAGGGGGCGCGTCCTTTGGGGCCAACGTCCTGACTTTC. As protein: CASSEAGAGGASFGANVLTF.